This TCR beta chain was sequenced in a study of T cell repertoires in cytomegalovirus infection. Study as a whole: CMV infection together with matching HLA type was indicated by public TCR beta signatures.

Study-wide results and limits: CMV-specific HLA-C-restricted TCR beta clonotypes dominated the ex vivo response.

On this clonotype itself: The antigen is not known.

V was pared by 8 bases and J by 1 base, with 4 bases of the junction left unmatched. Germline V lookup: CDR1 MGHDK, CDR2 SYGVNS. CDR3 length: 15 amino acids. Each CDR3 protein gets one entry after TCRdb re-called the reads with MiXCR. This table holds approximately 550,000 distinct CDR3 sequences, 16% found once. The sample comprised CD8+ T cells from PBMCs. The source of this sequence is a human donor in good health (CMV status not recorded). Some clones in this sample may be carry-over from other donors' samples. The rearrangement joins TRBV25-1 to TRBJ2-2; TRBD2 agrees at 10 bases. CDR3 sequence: CASAPSGRNTGELFF. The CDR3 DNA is TGTGCCAGCGCACCTAGCGGGAGGAACACCGGGGAGCTGTTTTTT.